The 17 T cell receptor beta chains below all came from one sample that was sequenced in a study of blood T cell repertoires in COVID-19. The assay was immunoSEQ multiplex PCR, and TCRdb's table has in-frame clones only and misses some. The sample has 150,000 or so clones, 70% to 85% seen once; the top ten hold more than 10%. The sample comprised PBMCs or T cells enriched from blood (not recorded which). The source is a man aged 50 or older who had recovered from COVID-19.

This chain uses TRBV3-1 (or the pseudogene TRBV3-2) with TRBJ1-5; D gene ambiguous. The V end lost 0 bases, the J end lost 7 bases, and 13 bases lay between the germline ends. The CDR3 is made up of 15 amino acids. Germline CDR1 reads LGHDT; CDR2 reads YNNKEL (reference sequence). As DNA, the CDR3 is TGTGCCAGCAGCCAAGATTCTACAGAAGGACAGCCCCAGCATTTT. It is translated as CASSQDSTEGQPQHF.

This sequence joins TRBV4-3 and TRBJ2-7, with D possibly being TRBD1 (5 bases). Deletions cut 3 bases from V and 2 bases from J, with 14 bases between. CDR3 length equals 15 residues. Germline values: CDR1 LGHNA, CDR2 YSLEER. CDR3 bases: TGCGCCAGCAGCCAGCTATTATGGGGCCCCTACGAGCAGTACTTC. Amino acid sequence: CASSQLLWGPYEQYF.

This sequence joins TRBV7-2 and TRBJ2-1; the D gene is possibly TRBD2 (5 bases). The CDR3 covers 16 residues. V gave up 5 bases and J gave up 6 bases, with 20 bases separating them. Germline CDR1 SGHTA, CDR2 FQGNSA. Here the CDR3 reads CASSPYRLLEVNEQFF. The CDR3 coding sequence is TGTGCCAGCAGCCCCTACCGACTACTAGAGGTCAATGAGCAGTTCTTC. Based on the CDR3 plus reference TRBV7-2 and TRBJ2-1, the full variable domain is GAGVSQSPSNKVTEKGKDVELRCDPISGHTALYWYRQSLGQGLEFLIYFQGNSAPDKSGLPSDRFSAERTGGSVSTLTIQRTQQEDSAVYLCASSPYRLLEVNEQFFGPGTRLTVL.

The chain recombines TRBV6-5 with TRBJ1-1, with TRBD1 matching 7 bases. The CDR3 loop spans 14 amino acids. With 2 bases clipped from V and 6 bases from J, the junction kept 6 bases outside the gene matches. The germline CDR1 and CDR2 sequences are MNHEY and SVGAGI. CDR3 nucleotides: TGTGCCAGCAGTTACATTCAAGGGGGCCCTGAAGCTTTCTTT. Its protein product is CASSYIQGGPEAFF.

The chain joins TRBV19 to TRBJ2-7, with 9 bases fitting TRBD1. The CDR3 has 14 residues. Trimming removed 8 bases from V and 4 bases from J; junction bases left unmatched: 9. CDR1 is LNHDA and CDR2 is SQIVND in the germline V gene (reference sequence). The CDR3 region is CASASGTGRYEQYF. In nucleotides, the CDR3 is TGTGCCAGTGCCTCCGGGACAGGGAGATACGAGCAGTACTTC.

V gene TRBV4-3 combines with J gene TRBJ1-2, with 9 positions matching TRBD1. This CDR3 is built from 15 residues. CDR1 is LGHNA, CDR2 YSLEER, per germline. J gave up 1 base and V 2 bases, and 2 bases lay outside the gene matches. The CDR3 region is CASSQLTGGNYGYTF. CDR3 DNA: TGCGCCAGCAGCCAACTGACAGGGGGTAACTATGGCTACACCTTC.

The table lists this clone with a few counts. The chain has TRBV24-1 and TRBJ2-5; 9 nucleotides line up with TRBD1. The length of the CDR3 is 15 residues. The germline gives CDR1 KGHDR, CDR2 SFDVKD. V lost 2 bases to trimming and J lost 4 bases; unmatched junction nucleotides: 4. CDR3 coding DNA: TGTGCCACCAGTGATTGGGGACAGGGAAGAGAGACCCAGTACTTC. Translation gives CATSDWGQGRETQYF.

In DNA form, the CDR3 reads TGTGCCAGCAGCTTAGGGGCGCAGTCTAGCACAGATACGCAGTATTTT. Its protein product is CASSLGAQSSTDTQYF. The chain combines TRBV11-1 with TRBJ2-3, with D hard to call. CDR3 length: 16 amino acids. The germline CDR1 and CDR2 sequences are SGHAT and FQDESV (reference sequence). V lost 1 base, J lost 0 bases, and 11 bases lay in between.

This clone is a singleton in its sample. V is TRBV5-1 and J is TRBJ1-2, with 9 positions matching TRBD1. The V gene's germline CDR1 is SGHRS and CDR2 YFSETQ. The CDR3 is 18 residues long. J was trimmed by 4 bases and V by 0 bases; bases with no gene match: 13. The CDR3 nucleotides read TGCGCCAGCAGCTTGGCCGGAAGCGGGACAGGGTTTAGCTATGGCTACACCTTC. It yields the protein CASSLAGSGTGFSYGYTF.

The gene calls are TRBV9 and TRBJ1-3, with D possibly being TRBD1 (6 bases). CDR3 size: 18 residues. V lost 2 bases and J lost 0, with 18 bases in between. The germline gives CDR1 SGDLS, CDR2 YYNGEE. CDR3 DNA sequence: TGTGCCAGCAGCGTGGGGGGGCAGCTTCAATACTCTGGAAACACCATATATTTT. It codes for CASSVGGQLQYSGNTIYF. Complete variable domain (other parts from reference TRBV9 and TRBJ1-3): DSGVTQTPKHLITATGQRVTLRCSPRSGDLSVYWYQQSLDQGLQFLIQYYNGEERAKGNILERFSAQQFPDLHSELNLSSLELGDSALYFCASSVGGQLQYSGNTIYFGEGSWLTVV.

V is TRBV5-1 and J is TRBJ1-2; possibly TRBD1 for D (5 bases). Germline V gene sequence: CDR1 SGHRS, CDR2 YFSETQ. The CDR3 length is 14 residues. Between the trimmed V and J ends, which lost 4 bases and 1 base, there was a span of 11 bases. In DNA, the CDR3 is TGCGCCAGCAGCCAGGGATCAAGTAACTATGGCTACACCTTC. Its protein is CASSQGSSNYGYTF.

This clone is a singleton in its sample. This sequence joins TRBV3-1 (or the pseudogene TRBV3-2) and TRBJ1-6; the match to TRBD1 covers 9 bases. The V segment lost 1 base and the J segment 11 bases; nucleotides outside the gene matches: 12. This CDR3 comprises 17 residues. Germline CDR1 reads LGHDT; CDR2 reads YNNKEL (reference sequence). This CDR3 is CASSQAGTGRLSAPLHF. Written as DNA, the CDR3 is TGTGCCAGCAGCCAAGCCGGGACAGGGAGGCTTTCGGCACCCCTCCACTTT.

The V call is TRBV7-9, the J call TRBJ1-1; D unclear. Germline loops: CDR1 SEHNR, CDR2 FQNEAQ (reference sequence). This CDR3 comprises 12 residues. V dropped 6 bases and J dropped 1 base, with 6 bases sitting between them. The CDR3 DNA follows: TGTGCCAGCAGGGCAGGGAACACTGAAGCTTTCTTT. Its translation is CASRAGNTEAFF.

This clone was seen more than once but under ten times. The chain carries TRBV5-1 and TRBJ2-2; D not resolved. Germline V gene data show CDR1 as SGHRS and CDR2 as YFSETQ. The CDR3 totals 13 residues. The V end lost 5 bases, the J end lost 1 base, and 6 bases lay between the germline ends. CDR3 residues: CASRSGNTGELFF. Written as DNA, the CDR3 is TGCGCCAGCAGGTCGGGGAACACCGGGGAGCTGTTTTTT.

The V call is TRBV5-6, the J call TRBJ1-1; TRBD1 agrees at 8 bases. This CDR3 comprises 15 residues. Germline CDR1 and CDR2: SGHDT and YYEEEE. V gave up 0 bases and J gave up 1 base; unmatched junction bases: 2. This CDR3 is CASSLVGQGNTEAFF. The CDR3 DNA reads TGTGCCAGCAGCTTGGTAGGACAGGGGAACACTGAAGCTTTCTTT.

The chain couples TRBV10-3 to TRBJ2-7; TRBD2 is a possible D gene (5 bases). V lost 4 bases to trimming and J lost 7 bases, with 8 bases between them. The germline gives CDR1 ENHRY, CDR2 SYGVKD. The CDR3 covers 11 residues. CDR3 nucleotide sequence: TGTGCCATCAGTGCCACGGGGGAGCAGTACTTC. Protein product: CAISATGEQYF.

The J gene is TRBJ2-3, the V gene TRBV6-4, with D tentatively TRBD1 (6 bases). The CDR3 totals 14 residues. Trimming removed 2 bases at V and 6 bases at J, with 12 bases between. Germline V gives CDR1 MRHNA, CDR2 SNTAGT. The CDR3 DNA is TGTGCCAGCAGTGACCTAGGGGGACGGGATACGCAGTATTTT. Translation gives CASSDLGGRDTQYF.